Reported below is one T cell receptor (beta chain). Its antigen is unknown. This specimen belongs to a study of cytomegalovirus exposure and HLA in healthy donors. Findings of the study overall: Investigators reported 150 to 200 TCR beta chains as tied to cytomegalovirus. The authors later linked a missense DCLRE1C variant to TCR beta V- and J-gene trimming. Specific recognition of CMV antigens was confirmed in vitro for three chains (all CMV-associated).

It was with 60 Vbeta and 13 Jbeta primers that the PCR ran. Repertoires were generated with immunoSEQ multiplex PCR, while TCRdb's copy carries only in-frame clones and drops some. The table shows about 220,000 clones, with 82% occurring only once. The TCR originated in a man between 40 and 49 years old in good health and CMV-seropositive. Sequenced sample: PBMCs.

The CDR3 protein is CASSTGLVSTDTQYF. DNA of the CDR3: TGTGCCAGCAGCACGGGACTAGTTAGCACAGATACGCAGTATTTT. The rearrangement links TRBV7-3 to TRBJ2-3, with TRBD2 identical over 8 bases. The V and J ends lost 5 bases and 0 bases, in that order; junction bases with no gene match: 4. The CDR3 length is 15 residues. In germline, CDR1 is SGHTA, CDR2 FQGTGA.